These 18 T cell receptor beta chains originate from one sample sequenced in a study of metastatic and nonmetastatic thyroid tumors. Every patient underwent thyroid surgery untreated. TCRdb used MiXCR to call clones anew from the PCR reads. The sample holds under 45,000 clones, 25% to 35% seen once. Sequencing input: blood. These receptors originate from a male donor with papillary thyroid cancer or a benign thyroid nodule (not recorded which). Some clones in this sample may be carry-over from other donors' samples.

This clone was detected ten times or more. CDR3 loop: CAINADSGNTGELFF. In DNA, the CDR3 is TGTGCCATCAACGCTGATAGCGGGAACACCGGGGAGCTGTTTTTT. The chain has TRBV10-3 and TRBJ2-2, with D possibly matching TRBD2 (6 bases). The V gene lost 7 bases and the J gene lost 1 base, with 13 bases spanning the gap. The CDR3 consists of 15 residues. Germline V gene data show CDR1 as ENHRY and CDR2 as SYGVKD.

This clone has at least ten counts. The V call is TRBV4-1, the J call TRBJ2-3; 11 nucleotides line up with TRBD2. The J segment lost 3 bases and the V segment lost 5 bases, leaving 4 bases of the junction unmatched. Germline loops: CDR1 MGHRA, CDR2 YSYEKL. The CDR3 is made up of 15 amino acids. The CDR3 loop reads CASSTLAGGTDTQYF. DNA for the CDR3: TGCGCCAGCAGCACTTTAGCGGGAGGGACAGATACGCAGTATTTT.

The genes are TRBV6-1 and TRBJ2-7; a weak D match, TRBD2 (6 bases). This CDR3 is built from 14 residues. CDR1 MNHNS and CDR2 SASEGT come from the germline V gene. V dropped 5 bases and J dropped 4 bases, with 15 bases sitting between them. The CDR3 nucleotides are TGTGCCAGCAGTCCGACCCTTGGGACTTACGAGCAGTACTTC. Translated, it gives CASSPTLGTYEQYF.

This clone was counted many times. The chain is built from TRBV24-1 and TRBJ2-2; D possibly corresponds to TRBD2 (5 bases). The CDR3 runs 14 residues. Germline CDR1 is KGHDR and CDR2 is SFDVKD. V was cut by 5 bases and J by 8 bases, with 14 bases left in between. CDR3 in DNA: TGTGCCACCAGTGCTGCAGGAGGTTCGGGGGAGCTGTTTTTT. It is translated as CATSAAGGSGELFF.

The gene calls are TRBV11-2 and TRBJ1-1; a possible D gene is TRBD1 (6 bases). The V end was cut by 3 bases, the J end by 6 bases, with 11 bases between. Germline V lookup: CDR1 SGHAT, CDR2 FQNNGV. The CDR3 extends over 13 amino acids. CDR3 bases: TGTGCCAGCAGCTTGCTACAGGGTTCTGAAGCTTTCTTT. Translation gives CASSLLQGSEAFF.

This clone turned up a few times. The J gene is TRBJ2-3, the V gene TRBV30; D unresolved. The V and J ends lost 8 bases and 6 bases respectively, with 12 bases between them. Germline V gene sequence: CDR1 GTSNPN, CDR2 SVGIG (reference sequence). This CDR3 region has 11 residues. CDR3 nucleotides: TGTGCCAAGAAGAACGGTGATACGCAGTATTTT. Amino acid sequence: CAKKNGDTQYF.

This rearrangement joins TRBV11-2 to TRBJ1-1; D unclear. The CDR3 contains 14 residues. CDR1 and CDR2 (germline): SGHAT, FQNNGV. V was clipped by 1 base and J by 3 bases, with 9 bases between them. CDR3 sequence (DNA): TGTGCCAGCAGCTTAGTAAGAGGGCACACTGAAGCTTTCTTT. Protein product: CASSLVRGHTEAFF.

This clone is deemed medium-sized (0.01 to 0.1%). The rearrangement joins TRBV6-5 to TRBJ2-7; 10 bases match TRBD2. V shed 2 bases and J 3 bases; nucleotides not matched to a gene: 7. CDR3 length equals 16 residues. CDR1 is MNHEY and CDR2 is SVGAGI in the germline V gene. In DNA form, the CDR3 reads TGTGCCAGCAGTTACCCGGCTAGCGGGAGTGGCTACGAGCAGTACTTC. Translated, it gives CASSYPASGSGYEQYF.

This clone was detected many times. The chain is built from TRBV19 and TRBJ2-7; tentative D call: TRBD2 (6 bases). Trimming shortened V by 3 bases and J by 0 bases, and 15 bases separated the two germline ends. Germline V gene lookup returns CDR1 LNHDA and CDR2 SQIVND (reference sequence). The CDR3 consists of 16 residues. The CDR3 sequence: CASSIGKSGYSYEQYF. As DNA, the CDR3 is TGTGCCAGTAGTATCGGGAAAAGCGGGTACTCCTACGAGCAGTACTTC.

Judged by abundance, this clone is medium-sized (0.01 to 0.1%). This chain links TRBV5-1 with TRBJ2-7, with 7 bases that match TRBD2. The CDR3 has 16 amino acids. V lost 2 bases to trimming and J lost 2 bases; unmatched junction nucleotides: 10. Germline values: CDR1 SGHRS, CDR2 YFSETQ. The CDR3 loop is CASSLQVLARPYEQYF. The CDR3 bases are TGCGCCAGCAGCTTACAAGTACTAGCGAGACCCTACGAGCAGTACTTC. Full variable domain (missing parts from reference TRBV5-1 and TRBJ2-7): KAGVTQTPRYLIKTRGQQVTLSCSPISGHRSVSWYQQTPGQGLQFLFEYFSETQRNKGNFPGRFSGRQFSNSRSEMNVSTLELGDSALYLCASSLQVLARPYEQYFGPGTRLTVT.

There are a few counts of this clone. This chain uses TRBV5-1 with TRBJ2-7, with 10 bases lining up with TRBD2. The CDR3 runs to 16 residues. The germline CDR1 and CDR2 sequences are SGHRS and YFSETQ. V lost 0 bases and J lost 0; bases outside the gene matches: 3. CDR3 DNA sequence: TGCGCCAGCAGCTTGGAGCCTAGCGGGAGCTCCTACGAGCAGTACTTC. Protein sequence: CASSLEPSGSSYEQYF.

This clone was seen many times. For the CDR3, the DNA is TGTGCCAGCAGCCAAGGGGGGGCGGAAAATGAGCAGTTCTTC. Translating it yields CASSQGGAENEQFF. The rearrangement links TRBV3-1 to TRBJ2-1; either TRBD1 or TRBD2 may supply D (6 bases each). Trimming stripped 1 base from V and 7 bases from J, with 11 bases between. This CDR3 has 14 residues. Germline V gives CDR1 LGHDT, CDR2 YNNKEL (reference sequence).

As for this clone: A read error is likely, as this CDR3 ends without the conserved phenylalanine or tryptophan. This chain joins TRBV6-4 and TRBJ2-1; D unresolved. Germline CDR1 reads MRHNA; CDR2 reads SNTAGT. The CDR3 loop spans 13 amino acids. Trimming cost V 4 bases and J 9 bases, with 13 bases left between them. CDR3 sequence: CASSGTDWSEQFV. CDR3 nucleotide sequence: TGTGCCAGCAGTGGGACCGACTGGAGTGAGCAGTTCGTC.

The sample holds many counts of this clone. The rearrangement links TRBV6-1 to TRBJ1-3; D is ambiguous. Per germline, CDR1 MNHNS and CDR2 SASEGT. Trimming pared 6 bases from V and 0 bases from J, leaving 12 bases between. The CDR3 totals 15 residues. This CDR3 reads CASRPRPSSGNTIYF. DNA for the CDR3: TGTGCCAGCAGACCCCGGCCCAGCTCTGGAAACACCATATATTTT.

This clone was seen many times. The chain joins TRBV7-3 to TRBJ2-5; 9 nucleotides align to TRBD1. Germline loops: CDR1 SGHTA, CDR2 FQGTGA. J was trimmed by 4 bases and V by 5 bases; bases with no gene match: 5. The CDR3 length is 14 residues. In DNA form, the CDR3 reads TGTGCCAGCAGCCCGGGGACAGGGAGAGAGACCCAGTACTTC. It codes for CASSPGTGRETQYF.

In this sample, this clone turned up many times. The chain recombines TRBV4-2 with TRBJ1-6; D gene ambiguous. Germline values: CDR1 LGHNA, CDR2 YNFKEQ. CDR3 length: 15 residues. V was trimmed by 0 bases and J by 8 bases, leaving 11 bases between them. In DNA, the CDR3 is TGTGCCAGCAGCCAAGATCGTTACGGAGATTCACCCCTCCACTTT. This codes for CASSQDRYGDSPLHF.

Details on this clone: Its ends do not fully match the called genes, so a read error is possible. The CDR3: CASSQGGSGYNDQFF. The CDR3 coding sequence is TGCGCCAGCAGCCAAGGGGGATCTGGCTACAATGATCAGTTCTTC. V and J are TRBV4-1 and TRBJ2-1, with no clear D. Germline V gene sequence: CDR1 MGHRA, CDR2 YSYEKL. The CDR3 is made up of 15 amino acids.

This chain links TRBV6-1 with TRBJ2-7; tentative D call: TRBD2 (6 bases). This CDR3 has 14 residues. Between the trimmed V and J ends, which lost 8 bases and 3 bases, there was a span of 17 bases. Germline V gene sequence: CDR1 MNHNS, CDR2 SASEGT. The CDR3 loop is CASPGLSVDYEQYF. DNA for the CDR3: TGTGCCAGCCCAGGACTATCGGTAGACTACGAGCAGTACTTC.